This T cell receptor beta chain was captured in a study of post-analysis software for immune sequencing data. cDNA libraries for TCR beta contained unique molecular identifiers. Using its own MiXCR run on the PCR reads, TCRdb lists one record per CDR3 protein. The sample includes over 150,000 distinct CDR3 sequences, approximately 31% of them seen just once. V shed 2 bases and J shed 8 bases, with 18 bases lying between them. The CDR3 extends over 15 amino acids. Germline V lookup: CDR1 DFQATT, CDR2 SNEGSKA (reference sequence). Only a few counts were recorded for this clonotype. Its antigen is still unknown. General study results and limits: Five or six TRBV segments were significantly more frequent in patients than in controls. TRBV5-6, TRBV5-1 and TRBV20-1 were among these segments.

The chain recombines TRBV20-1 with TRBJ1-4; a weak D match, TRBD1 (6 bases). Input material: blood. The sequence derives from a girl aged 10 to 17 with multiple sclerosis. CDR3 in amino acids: CSARLGGDNAEKLFF. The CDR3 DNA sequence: TGCAGTGCTAGATTGGGGGGGGACAACGCCGAAAAACTGTTTTTT.